These 21 T cell receptor beta chains were all obtained from the same sample, sequenced in a study of CXCR3-negative and CXCR3-positive naive CD8 T cells. Libraries were UMI-labeled 5' RACE TRB cDNA. From the 5' RACE reads, TCRdb lists one entry per CDR3 protein and no DNA. This listing includes about 89,000 distinct CDR3 sequences. General observations from the study: Hydrophobicity of TRB CDR3s was greater in CXCR3-positive naive cells than in CXCR3-negative naive cells.

Antigens for these TCRs are unknown. What was sequenced was naive CXCR3+ CD8+ T cells from blood. Subset indicated: CD45RO-CCR7+CD27+CD95- naive CD8+ T cells expressing CXCR3 (TNR3+). These receptors came from a human donor in good health. Some clones in this sample may be carry-over from other donors' samples.

V is TRBV6-4 and J is TRBJ1-1; TCRdb returns TRBD1, unconfirmable since there is no DNA. CDR1 is MRHNA and CDR2 is SNTAGT in the germline V gene. The CDR3 contains 14 residues. Here the CDR3 reads CASSDGQGNTEAFF.

The chain recombines TRBV12-3 or TRBV12-4 with TRBJ2-7; TCRdb lists TRBD1, though no DNA is available to test this call. The CDR3 contains 15 residues. This CDR3 reads CASSFGRGAPYEQYF.

The chain recombines TRBV29-1 with TRBJ1-2; no DNA is available, so the TRBD1 call from TCRdb remains unchecked. The CDR3 has 14 amino acids. The germline V gene encodes CDR1 SQVTM and CDR2 ANQGSEA. CDR3 region: CSVDPGQGNYGYTF.

The chain uses TRBV3-1 and TRBJ2-5; with no DNA, the TCRdb D assignment of TRBD2 cannot be verified. The CDR3 loop spans 16 amino acids. The germline V gene has CDR1 LGHDT and CDR2 YNNKEL (reference sequence). The CDR3 region is CASSQDLWADGETQYF.

The genes are TRBV29-1 and TRBJ2-3; TCRdb reports TRBD2, a call that lacks DNA to check it against. The length of the CDR3 is 16 residues. Looked up from germline, CDR1 is SQVTM and CDR2 is ANQGSEA. The CDR3 is CSVLAGGLPATDTQYF.

The chain links TRBV29-1 to TRBJ2-3; TCRdb lists TRBD2, though no DNA is available to test this call. The CDR3 contains 12 residues. Per the germline V gene, CDR1 is SQVTM and CDR2 is ANQGSEA. The chain's CDR3 is CSSRLVDDTQYF.

The V and J genes are TRBV20-1 and TRBJ2-3; TCRdb outputs TRBD1, but without DNA this stays unchecked. The CDR3 is 15 residues long. Germline V CDR1 and CDR2: DFQATT, SNEGSKA (reference sequence). The CDR3 here is CSARLEGVITDTQYF.

This rearrangement joins TRBV14 to TRBJ2-1; without DNA, the TCRdb call of TRBD1 cannot be checked. The CDR3 spans 15 residues. CDR1 and CDR2 from the germline V gene are SGHDN and FVKESK. The CDR3 is CASSGTGESYNEQFF.

This chain links TRBV7-9 with TRBJ2-7; with no DNA, the TCRdb D assignment of TRBD1 cannot be verified. The CDR3 loop spans 14 amino acids. Germline V gives CDR1 SEHNR, CDR2 FQNEAQ (reference sequence). The CDR3 protein is CASSLGQGDYEQYF.

CDR3 loop: CASSLRNYEQYF. This chain uses TRBV28 with TRBJ2-7. The CDR3 length is 12 residues. Germline V gene lookup returns CDR1 MDHEN and CDR2 SYDVKM.

The V and J genes are TRBV28 and TRBJ2-5; TCRdb designates TRBD1, a call that cannot be tested without DNA. Looked up from germline, CDR1 is MDHEN and CDR2 is SYDVKM. The CDR3 has 11 residues. The CDR3 here is CASSPGTGQYF.

The V and J genes are TRBV28 and TRBJ2-7; TCRdb designates TRBD2, a call that cannot be tested without DNA. The germline CDR1 and CDR2 sequences are MDHEN and SYDVKM. The CDR3 runs to 17 residues. The CDR3 region is CASSLGDWRDSSYEQYF.

The rearrangement joins TRBV7-6 to TRBJ1-1. The CDR3 covers 14 residues. Looked up from germline, CDR1 is SGHVS and CDR2 is FNYEAQ. CDR3 residues: CASSPLGEGPEAFF.

The chain employs TRBV12-1 and TRBJ1-2; the TCRdb call, TRBD1, lacks DNA for checking. TRBV12-1 is a pseudogene locus. CDR3 length: 15 amino acids. This chain's CDR3 is CASSPDRGRNYGYTF.

This rearrangement joins TRBV28 to TRBJ2-1. This CDR3 is 13 amino acids long. CDR1 is MDHEN and CDR2 is SYDVKM in the germline V gene. CDR3 amino acids: CASSFLRFNEQFF.

Here the CDR3 reads CASSPPAGGTDTQYF. This sequence joins TRBV27 and TRBJ2-3; the D gene TCRdb calls, TRBD2, cannot be checked with no DNA. From germline, CDR1 is MNHEY and CDR2 SMNVEV (reference sequence). This CDR3 is 15 amino acids long.

The gene calls are TRBV2 and TRBJ2-5; the TRBD1 assignment by TCRdb is unverifiable without DNA. The CDR3 loop spans 17 amino acids. The germline V gene has CDR1 SNHLY and CDR2 FYNNEI. The CDR3 region is CASSETPPRQGGETQYF.

This chain links TRBV2 with TRBJ2-7. This CDR3 has 16 residues. Germline V lookup: CDR1 SNHLY, CDR2 FYNNEI. CDR3 protein: CASRAIRNDGPYEQYF.

This chain joins TRBV7-6 and TRBJ2-5; TCRdb proposes TRBD1, but this gene call is untestable without DNA. The CDR3 is 17 amino acids. From germline, CDR1 is SGHVS and CDR2 FNYEAQ. The CDR3 loop is CASSPPWGPSTEETQYF.

CDR3 sequence reads: CSIESGTAYNEQFF. The V gene is TRBV29-1, the J gene TRBJ2-1; the TCRdb call, TRBD2, lacks DNA for checking. The CDR3 is 14 residues long. Germline V CDR1 and CDR2: SQVTM, ANQGSEA.

Here the CDR3 reads CSVRTGDLSYEQYF. This chain connects TRBV29-1 to TRBJ2-7. CDR1 is SQVTM and CDR2 is ANQGSEA in the germline V gene. The CDR3 length is 14 residues.